This TCR beta chain was sequenced for a study of blood T cell repertoires in COVID-19. Produced via immunoSEQ multiplex PCR; TCRdb's table is partial and in-frame only. There are 150,000 to 250,000 clones in the sample; roughly 82% occur only once, and 12% lies in the top ten. V was pared by 2 bases and J by 2 bases, with 6 bases between. The CDR3 consists of 13 residues. Per the germline V gene, CDR1 is LGHNA and CDR2 is YNFKEQ. All recovered Cohort 3 donors got two negative PCRs, got clearance, or saw symptom resolution. The chain has TRBV4-2 and TRBJ1-1; D gene uncertain. The sequencing sample was made of PBMCs or T cells enriched from blood (not recorded which). This receptor was identified in a man aged 40-49 years who had recovered from COVID-19. CDR3 sequence reads: CASSQPVNTEAFF. The DNA for the CDR3 is TGTGCCAGCAGCCAACCGGTAAACACTGAAGCTTTCTTT.